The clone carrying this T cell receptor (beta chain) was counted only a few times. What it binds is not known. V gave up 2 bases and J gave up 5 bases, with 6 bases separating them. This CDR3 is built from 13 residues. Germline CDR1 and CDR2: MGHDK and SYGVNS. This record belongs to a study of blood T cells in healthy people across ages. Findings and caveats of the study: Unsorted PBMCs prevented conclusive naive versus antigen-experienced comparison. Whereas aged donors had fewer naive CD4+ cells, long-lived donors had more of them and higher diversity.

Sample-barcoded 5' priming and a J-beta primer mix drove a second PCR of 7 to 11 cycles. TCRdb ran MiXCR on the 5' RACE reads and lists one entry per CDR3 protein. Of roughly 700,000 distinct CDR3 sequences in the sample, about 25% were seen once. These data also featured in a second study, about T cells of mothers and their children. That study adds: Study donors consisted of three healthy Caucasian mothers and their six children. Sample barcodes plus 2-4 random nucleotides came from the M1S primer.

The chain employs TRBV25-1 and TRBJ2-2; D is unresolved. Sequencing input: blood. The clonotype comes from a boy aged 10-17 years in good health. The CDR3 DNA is TGTGCCAGCAGTGAAAGAGATACCGGGGAGCTGTTTTTT. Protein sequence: CASSERDTGELFF.